A single TCR beta chain is shown here with its context. Ten or more counts support this clonotype. The clone's antigen remains unknown. Nothing much larger sits one base from this clone, and base qualities are not available. TCR beta CDR3 regions were amplified from RNA transcripts. The first round of RT-PCR for the TCR CDR3 was performed with the HTBI primer set and the Qiagen OneStep RT-PCR kit. Libraries were constructed in a second round of multiplex PCR, after which size selection and purification were carried out. Libraries were sequenced paired-end with 100 bp reads on an Illumina HiSeq2000. The study's own analysis went as follows. Raw data were processed with SOAPnuke, discarding reads with adapters, uncalled bases, mean Phred below 15, or no exact constant-primer or identifier match. COPE v1.2.5 was used to merge the high-quality paired reads, and each unique nucleotide sequence was defined as a clonotype. MiTCR v1.1 was used to align the clonotypes against IMGT TRBV, TRBD and TRBJ reference segments. The analysis was restricted to V-J combinations with a frequency above 0.0001, which together covered about 99% of the repertoires. A TCS score was defined as the ratio of F50 (clonal expansion) to E x V (chaos), with BLOSUM62-based TCRdist applied between CDR3 peptides within each V-J. Welch's t-statistics and random forest reduced roughly 500 V-J features to around 14, which were used in a naive Bayes classifier (R e1071). In TCRdb, the public reads were trimmed at Q25 with fastp and aligned with MiXCR, with productive beta chains retained. Rows are combined by CDR3 protein, so each entry shows the most common genes and DNA. The V and J calls shown here were made by TCRdb, not taken from the authors' results. The sample records some 500,000 distinct CDR3 sequences, roughly 25% of which are singletons. Clones ranked in the top ten supply around 11% of the sample.

The source of the sample is a study of T cells in Graves' hyperthyroidism and ophthalmopathy (dated by TCRdb to about 2019). Notes on the research overall: Peripheral blood samples were taken at the time of initial diagnosis, prior to any treatment. To identify TCR V-J signatures that set the groups apart, the researchers used a discovery cohort of about a hundred patients, made up of under 45 with Graves' ophthalmopathy and about 55 with stable Graves' hyperthyroidism. Prospective prediction of ophthalmopathy was tested in an independent validation cohort of 18 to 20 hyperthyroidism patients and approximately 17 patients who later progressed to ophthalmopathy. The 100 discovery patients were divided at random into training and test sets in a 7:3 ratio. In roughly six Graves' hyperthyroidism patients, the study also compared T-cell repertoires from thyroid tissue with T-cell repertoires from blood. Following sampling, methimazole starting at 30 mg daily was given to hyperthyroidism patients, and high-dose intravenous methylprednisolone was given to ophthalmopathy patients. TCR Vbeta CDR3 sequencing of 140 or so peripheral blood samples (approximately 44 ophthalmopathy, 75 to 80 hyperthyroidism and around 17 progressor patients) is reported in the paper. Results the study describes overall, beyond this receptor: A model built on a 13 V-J signature distinguished ophthalmopathy from stable hyperthyroidism, reaching 87.88% sensitivity and around 81% specificity in cross-validation and 80%/75% in testing. Sample size was not statistically predetermined, and investigators were not blinded to group allocation. During validation, the model predicted progression to ophthalmopathy a median of around six months ahead of onset, with 60% to 71% sensitivity and around 72% specificity. Most expanded thyroid clonotypes (frequency above 0.001) were also detected in blood, suggesting blood repertoires may reflect thyroid immune responses.

Ophthalmopathy patients had moderately to severely active disease, Clinical Activity Score of at least 3, NOSPECS grade of at least 4, and duration under 3 months. Any patient with an uncontrolled infection, another autoimmune disease, pregnancy or lactation was excluded. Diagnoses were established on the basis of clinical symptoms, serum thyroxine and TRAb, thyroid ultrasound, and orbital computed tomography. PBMCs were isolated from more than 9 ml of fresh peripheral blood by Ficoll-Paque density gradient centrifugation. Total RNA was extracted using Trizol reagent, and RNA quality was assessed on an Agilent 2100 Bioanalyzer. The sequence was collected from a woman between 25 and 40 years old with Graves' ophthalmopathy. The sample comprised blood.

The CDR3 protein: CASRRGQGGAFF. The nucleotide sequence is TGTGCCAGCAGACGCGGACAGGGAGGCGCTTTCTTT. Recombination connected TRBV6-1 to TRBJ1-1, with 8 bases aligning to TRBD1. V is trimmed back by 6 bases and J by 11 bases, and the junction contains 8 bases that no gene match accounts for. The CDR3 measures 12 amino acids from cysteine to phenylalanine. Only CDR3 DNA is held: 36 bases, read in frame from base 1. The germline V gene provides CDR1 MNHNS and CDR2 SASEGT.